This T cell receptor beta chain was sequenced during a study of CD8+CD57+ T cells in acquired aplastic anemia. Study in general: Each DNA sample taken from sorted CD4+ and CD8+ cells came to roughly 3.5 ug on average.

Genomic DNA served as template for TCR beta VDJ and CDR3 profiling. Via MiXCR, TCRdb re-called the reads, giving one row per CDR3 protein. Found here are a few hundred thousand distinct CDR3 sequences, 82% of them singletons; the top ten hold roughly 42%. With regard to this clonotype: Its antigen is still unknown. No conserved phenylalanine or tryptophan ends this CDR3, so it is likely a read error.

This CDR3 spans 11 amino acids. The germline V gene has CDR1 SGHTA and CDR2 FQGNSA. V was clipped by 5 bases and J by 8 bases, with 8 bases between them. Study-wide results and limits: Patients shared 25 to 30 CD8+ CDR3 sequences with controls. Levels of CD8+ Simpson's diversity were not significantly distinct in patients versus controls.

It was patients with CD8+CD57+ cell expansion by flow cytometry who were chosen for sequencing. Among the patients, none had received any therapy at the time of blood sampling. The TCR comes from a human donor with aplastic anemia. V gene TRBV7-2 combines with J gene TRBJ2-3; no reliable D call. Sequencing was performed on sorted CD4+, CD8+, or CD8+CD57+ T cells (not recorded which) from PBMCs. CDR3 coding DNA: TGTGCCAGCAGCGTAGATGCTACGCAGTATGTT. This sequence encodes CASSVDATQYV.